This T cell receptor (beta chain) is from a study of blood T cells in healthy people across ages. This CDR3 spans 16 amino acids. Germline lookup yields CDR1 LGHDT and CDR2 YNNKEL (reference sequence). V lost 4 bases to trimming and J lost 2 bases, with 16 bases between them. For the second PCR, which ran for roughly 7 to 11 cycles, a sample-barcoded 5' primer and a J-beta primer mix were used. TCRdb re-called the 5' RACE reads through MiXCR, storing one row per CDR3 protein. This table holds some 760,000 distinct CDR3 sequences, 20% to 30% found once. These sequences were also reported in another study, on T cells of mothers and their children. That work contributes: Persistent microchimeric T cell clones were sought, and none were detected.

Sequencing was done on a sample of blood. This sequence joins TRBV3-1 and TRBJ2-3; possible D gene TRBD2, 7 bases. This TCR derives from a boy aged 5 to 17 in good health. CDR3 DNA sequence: TGTGCCAGCAGCCCCGCTCGGGGGGCGCCCACAGATACGCAGTATTTT. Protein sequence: CASSPARGAPTDTQYF.